This TCR beta chain was obtained from a study of cytotoxic CD8 clonotypes in ibrutinib-treated CLL listed by TCRdb under 2021. For the study in its entirety: The cohort was composed of roughly ten relapsed/refractory and approximately 14 treatment-naive patients; IGHV unmutated status was identified in some 17 patients. Responses were partial in 24 patients and complete in 2; after median approximately 5.5 years follow-up, around 15 stayed in remission and 12 progressed. Cryopreserved peripheral blood mononuclear cells were collected at three points: before therapy, at response, and at either sustained remission or disease progression. Of the approximately 90 participants in the trial, about 25 had longitudinal samples available. Samples at response were collected after a median of about 12 months of treatment, with a range of roughly 6 to 40 months. An average of around 260,000 productive templates and tens of thousands of productive rearrangements was obtained per sample. Every sample from remission and from progressive disease was obtained while the patients were still on ibrutinib. Results the study describes overall, beyond this receptor: Baseline clonality exceeded that of age-matched healthy donors and correlated strongly with circulating CD8+ T-cell counts. Public clonotypes were rare and either shrank or stayed stable during treatment, and the rise in clonality at ibrutinib response reflected expansion of private clonotypes. Sampling times were not matched between sustained-remission and progressing patients, and lymph node repertoires were not studied. At ibrutinib response clonality went up, during sustained remission it held steady, and at progression it dropped back toward baseline.

Note on this clone: Its antigen is currently not known. One base away there is no much larger clone; base qualities are not given.

On a MiSeq, deep resolution sequencing aimed for a depth between 1 in 1 million and 1 in 200,000 T cells, with each clonotype covered approximately 10x on average. The immunoSEQ hsTCRB Kit was used to generate TCR beta libraries. The authors' analysis ran thus. ImmunoSEQ Data Assistant and ImmunoSEQ Analyzer were used for data analysis, and V, D and J genes were assigned according to IMGT definitions. Clonality was computed as one minus normalized Shannon entropy of productive rearrangement frequencies, ranging from 0 to 1. Only overrepresented clonotypes making up at least 0.05% of each patient's repertoire were included in the public clonotype analysis. Some twelve repertoires from age-matched healthy donors, obtained from immuneACCESS, served as clonality controls. The table comes from immuneACCESS by way of TCRdb, which keeps in-frame sequences with V and J called. Part of the clones is missing from these tables; in studies checked, under half for an unresolved V gene and the rest for unknown reasons. The DNA was the basis for D and trimming; V, J and clone size are from that table. This sample holds approximately 200,000 clones; about 72% were observed only once. 13% of the sample goes to the ten largest clones.

Explained via the paper, the time point label denotes: around 25 months on ibrutinib. Roughly 1.9 micrograms of genomic DNA were extracted from cryopreserved PBMCs for TCR beta library preparation. Longitudinal blood samples from CLL patients receiving ibrutinib monotherapy were subjected to high-throughput TCR beta sequencing. The patients took part in an open-label, single-center phase 2 trial of ibrutinib monotherapy. The germline V end is reduced by 6 bases and the J end by 0 bases; junction bases left unmatched: 9. The germline V gene (reference sequence) gives CDR1 as LNHDA and CDR2 as SQIVND. Including cysteine and phenylalanine, the CDR3 has 16 amino acids. Just CDR3 DNA is preserved here, 48 bases in frame from base 1.

In this chain, TRBV19 is recombined with TRBJ2-3, with 7 junctional bases fitting TRBD1. The origin of this receptor is a human donor with chronic lymphocytic leukemia. The source material was PBMCs, sampled after 24 months of ibrutinib treatment. This receptor has the CDR3 CASREEDRRSTDTQYF. The bases read TGTGCCAGTAGGGAGGAGGACAGGCGTAGCACAGATACGCAGTATTTT.